These 30 T cell receptor beta chains share one sample of origin, sequenced in a study of T cells in Graves' hyperthyroidism and ophthalmopathy. RNA transcripts gave rise to amplified TCR beta CDR3 regions. A first-round RT-PCR of the TCR CDR3 used the HTBI primer set. TCRdb redid the calling of the multiplex PCR reads with MiXCR, one entry per CDR3 protein. The table lists a few hundred thousand distinct CDR3 sequences, around 25% of them singletons, with around 67% in the top ten. The source material was blood. The receptors shown here come from a man aged 50-59 years with Graves' hyperthyroidism.

J is TRBJ1-1 and V is TRBV7-9; no clear D. The CDR3 loop spans 13 amino acids. Germline CDR1 is SEHNR and CDR2 is FQNEAQ (reference sequence). V shed 11 bases and J shed 1 base, with 14 bases lying between them. The CDR3 DNA reads TGTGCCGTGGAGCTGGATTGGAACACTGAAGCTTTCTTT. It translates to CAVELDWNTEAFF.

This clonotype showed up many times. The J gene is TRBJ2-1, the V gene TRBV7-2; 8 nucleotides match TRBD2. CDR1 and CDR2 from the germline V gene are SGHTA and FQGNSA. The CDR3 has 17 residues. V shed 4 bases and J 4 bases; nucleotides not matched to a gene: 12. CDR3 loop: CASSSHNLAGPYNEQFF. The CDR3 region has the DNA TGTGCCAGCAGCTCACATAATCTAGCGGGCCCTTACAATGAGCAGTTCTTC.

The table lists this clonotype with many counts. The chain is built from TRBV12-3 or TRBV12-4 and TRBJ2-5; D uncertain. V lost 4 bases and J lost 3, with 9 bases in between. The CDR3 is 13 amino acids. The CDR3 DNA is TGTGCCAGCAGTTCCCTTGGGGAAGAGACCCAGTACTTC. Translated, it gives CASSSLGEETQYF.

Notes on this clonotype: Given a much more abundant clone one base away, this may be a read error. The chain couples TRBV30 to TRBJ2-5; TRBD2 matches at 10 bases. The CDR3 is 15 amino acids. CDR1 and CDR2 from the germline V gene are GTSNPN and SVGIG (reference sequence). The chain's CDR3 is CAWSRAGGRGETQHF. The CDR3 DNA sequence: TGTGCCTGGAGTCGAGCGGGAGGGCGGGGAGAGACCCAGCACTTC.

This clonotype was picked up a small number of times. The chain is built from TRBV6-1 and TRBJ2-2; 11 bases align to TRBD2. Germline-derived CDR1 and CDR2 are MNHNS and SASEGT. CDR3 size: 14 residues. After removal of 6 bases from V and 6 bases from J, the junction contained 3 bases not matched to a gene. CDR3: CASRQGLAAGELFF. The CDR3, as DNA: TGTGCCAGCAGGCAGGGACTAGCGGCCGGGGAGCTGTTTTTT.

CDR3 residues: CASTGQETQYF. CDR3 DNA: TGTGCCTCGACAGGCCAAGAGACCCAGTACTTC. The chain recombines TRBV6-2 or TRBV6-3 with TRBJ2-5; the D gene is possibly TRBD1 (6 bases). V lost 11 bases to trimming and J lost 1 base, with 8 bases between them. The germline gives CDR1 MNHEY, CDR2 SVGEGT. The CDR3 consists of 11 residues.

This clonotype occurred many times. The V gene is TRBV2, the J gene TRBJ2-7; the D is unclear. The germline V gene encodes CDR1 SNHLY and CDR2 FYNNEI. Trimming removed 8 bases from V and 2 bases from J, with 4 bases in between. The CDR3 consists of 10 residues. The CDR3 sequence is CASGPYEQYF. The CDR3 DNA reads TGTGCCAGCGGGCCCTACGAGCAGTACTTC.

The V and J genes are TRBV6-9 and TRBJ2-3; TRBD1 agrees at 9 bases. The length of the CDR3 is 15 residues. Germline V CDR1 and CDR2: MNHGY, SVAAGI. V dropped 3 bases and J dropped 3; count of bases not matched to a gene: 4. CDR3 nucleotide sequence: TGTGCCAGCAGTTACGTGGGACAGGGTACAGATACGCAGTATTTT. It is translated as CASSYVGQGTDTQYF.

There are many counts of this clonotype. The chain employs TRBV3-1 and TRBJ2-5, with 10 positions matching TRBD1. This CDR3 region has 17 residues. Germline V gene data show CDR1 as LGHDT and CDR2 as YNNKEL (reference sequence). The junction had 8 bases not matched to a gene; V was cut back by 2 bases and J by 2 bases. The CDR3 DNA reads as TGTGCCAGCAGCCAACCCGGACAGGGGGTCCAGCAAGAGACCCAGTACTTC. Translation gives CASSQPGQGVQQETQYF.

The chain couples TRBV7-9 to TRBJ2-7; D is undetermined. The CDR3 is 12 residues long. The V and J ends lost 2 bases and 5 bases respectively, with 7 bases between them. Germline-derived CDR1 and CDR2 are SEHNR and FQNEAQ (reference sequence). Here the CDR3 DNA reads TGTGCCAGCAGCTTATCCGTTCACGAGCAGTACTTC. This encodes CASSLSVHEQYF.

The chain couples TRBV13 to TRBJ2-3; 8 nucleotides align to TRBD2. With 5 bases clipped from V and 3 bases from J, the junction kept 13 bases outside the gene matches. The CDR3 sequence is 17 residues long. Germline V gene sequence: CDR1 PRHDT, CDR2 FYEKMQ (reference sequence). CDR3 sequence: CASSLPAGVMSTDTQYF. The CDR3 region has the DNA TGTGCCAGCAGCCTACCAGCGGGAGTTATGTCTACAGATACGCAGTATTTT.

The CDR3 sequence is CASSEADNEQFF. The CDR3 DNA reads TGTGCCAGCAGCGAAGCGGACAATGAGCAGTTCTTC. This chain joins TRBV9 and TRBJ2-1; the D gene is possibly TRBD2 (5 bases). Trimming stripped 3 bases from V and 5 bases from J, with 6 bases between. The CDR3 sequence is 12 residues long. Germline V gene sequence: CDR1 SGDLS, CDR2 YYNGEE. The complete variable domain, with remaining parts taken from reference TRBV9 and TRBJ2-1, reads DSGVTQTPKHLITATGQRVTLRCSPRSGDLSVYWYQQSLDQGLQFLIQYYNGEERAKGNILERFSAQQFPDLHSELNLSSLELGDSALYFCASSEADNEQFFGPGTRLTVL.

The chain has TRBV20-1 and TRBJ2-1; D tentatively reads TRBD1 or TRBD2 (6 bases each). V gave up 1 base and J gave up 4 bases, with 11 bases separating them. Germline CDR1 reads DFQATT; CDR2 reads SNEGSKA (reference sequence). The CDR3 is made up of 14 amino acids. Written as DNA, the CDR3 is TGCAGTGCTAGAGTAGGGGGGCCTTACAATGAGCAGTTCTTC. This sequence encodes CSARVGGPYNEQFF.

This clonotype was seen repeatedly, ten times or more. The chain links TRBV2 to TRBJ2-1; possible D gene TRBD2, 6 bases. The CDR3 sequence is 14 residues long. V lost 3 bases and J 0 bases, leaving 6 bases between the germline ends. Germline values: CDR1 SNHLY, CDR2 FYNNEI. For the CDR3, the DNA is TGTGCCAGCAGTGACGGGAGCTCCTACAATGAGCAGTTCTTC. As protein: CASSDGSSYNEQFF.

This clonotype appeared many times. The gene calls are TRBV20-1 and TRBJ2-7, with D possibly matching TRBD1 (6 bases). CDR3 length: 13 residues. V was shortened by 3 bases and J by 3 bases, with 12 bases between the two germline ends. Germline V CDR1 and CDR2: DFQATT, SNEGSKA (reference sequence). The CDR3 spells CSASRDTSYEQYF. CDR3 in DNA: TGCAGTGCTAGCCGGGACACAAGCTACGAGCAGTACTTC.

This clonotype was detected many times. This chain uses TRBV5-5 with TRBJ1-1; no firm D call. V lost 1 base to trimming and J lost 1 base, with 11 bases between them. From germline, CDR1 is SGHKS and CDR2 YYEKEE (reference sequence). This CDR3 contains 15 residues. The CDR3 sequence is CASSLKLSQNTEAFF. The CDR3 nucleotides are TGTGCCAGCAGCTTGAAACTATCGCAGAACACTGAAGCTTTCTTT.

This clonotype was detected many times. The chain links TRBV11-3 to TRBJ2-1; 9 bases match TRBD1. With V trimmed by 4 bases and J by 3 bases, 4 bases remained unmatched. The CDR3 is made up of 15 amino acids. The germline CDR1 and CDR2 sequences are SGHNT and YENEEA. Written as DNA, the CDR3 is TGTGCCAGCAGCTCCGGGACAGGGAGCTACAATGAGCAGTTCTTC. Protein sequence: CASSSGTGSYNEQFF. Full variable domain (remainder filled in from reference TRBV11-3 and TRBJ2-1): EAGVVQSPRYKIIEKKQPVAFWCNPISGHNTLYWYLQNLGQGPELLIRYENEEAVDDSQLPKDRFSAERLKGVDSTLKIQPAELGDSAVYLCASSSGTGSYNEQFFGPGTRLTVL.

The chain uses TRBV27 and TRBJ2-3; 8 nucleotides align to TRBD2. Trimming removed 5 bases from V and 0 bases from J; junction bases left unmatched: 7. The CDR3 is 16 amino acids. Looked up from germline, CDR1 is MNHEY and CDR2 is SMNVEV (reference sequence). In DNA, the CDR3 is TGTGCCAGCAGTCCCCGGACTAGCCCTAGCACAGATACGCAGTATTTT. Translated: CASSPRTSPSTDTQYF.

Points on this clonotype: A read error may be the cause here, since a much bigger clone is one base away. This chain uses TRBV2 with TRBJ2-1, with 8 bases matching TRBD2. This CDR3 has 14 residues. CDR1 is SNHLY, CDR2 FYNNEI, per germline. CDR3 region: CASSSYSGMHEQSF. Here the CDR3 DNA reads TGTGCCAGCAGCTCCTATAGCGGGATGCATGAGCAGTCCTTC.

This clonotype has at least ten counts. The chain recombines TRBV11-2 with TRBJ2-5; the D gene is possibly TRBD1 (7 bases). Germline CDR1 reads SGHAT; CDR2 reads FQNNGV. The CDR3 sequence is 19 residues long. V dropped 3 bases and J dropped 0 bases, with 23 bases sitting between them. CDR3 coding DNA: TGTGCCAGCAGCTTTAATCCCAAGACAGGGACTCTGTACCAAGAGACCCAGTACTTC. Encoded protein: CASSFNPKTGTLYQETQYF.

The chain has TRBV2 and TRBJ2-5; 8 nucleotides align to TRBD1. This CDR3 comprises 15 residues. Germline values: CDR1 SNHLY, CDR2 FYNNEI. Germline trimming cut 8 bases from V and 5 bases from J; bases unmatched to any gene: 13. The CDR3 DNA sequence: TGTGCCAGCGAAAAGATCAGGGGGCAAGCGGAGACCCAGTACTTC. This gives the protein CASEKIRGQAETQYF.

This clonotype was seen a few times. The chain is built from TRBV28 and TRBJ1-1; tentative D call: TRBD1 (5 bases). The CDR3 is 15 residues long. V lost 4 bases, J lost 1 base, and 13 bases lay in between. The germline V gene has CDR1 MDHEN and CDR2 SYDVKM. CDR3 sequence (DNA): TGTGCCAGCAGTTCGGGGGGGGGGGGGAACACTGAAGCTTTCTTT. Its protein is CASSSGGGGNTEAFF.

This clonotype was counted at least ten times. The chain couples TRBV27 to TRBJ1-2; 9 nucleotides align to TRBD1. V lost 6 bases and J lost 3; bases outside the gene matches: 2. CDR3 length: 13 residues. Germline CDR1 MNHEY, CDR2 SMNVEV (reference sequence). The CDR3 coding sequence is TGTGCCAGCAGGGGGACAGGGTACTATGGCTACACCTTC. Translated, it gives CASRGTGYYGYTF.

The table lists this clonotype with many counts. The V and J genes are TRBV2 and TRBJ2-7; TRBD1 matches 8 bases. The CDR3 runs 15 residues. CDR1 and CDR2 from the germline V gene are SNHLY and FYNNEI. The ends lost 4 bases at V and 2 bases at J; junction bases unmatched: 7. CDR3 loop: CASSALTGGTYEQYF. The DNA of the CDR3 is TGTGCCAGCAGTGCCCTCACAGGGGGAACCTACGAGCAGTACTTC.

This clonotype was recorded a few times. This chain links TRBV3-1 with TRBJ1-2, with D possibly TRBD1 on 5 matching bases. This CDR3 region has 13 residues. Trimming removed 9 bases at V and 5 bases at J, with 16 bases between. The V gene's germline CDR1 is LGHDT and CDR2 YNNKEL (reference sequence). CDR3 residues: CASRGVGLYGYTF. The CDR3 coding sequence is TGTGCCAGTCGGGGCGTTGGGCTTTATGGCTACACCTTC.

There are a few counts of this clonotype. The chain couples TRBV6-1 to TRBJ2-7, with 7 bases lining up with TRBD2. CDR1 MNHNS and CDR2 SASEGT come from the germline V gene. V trimming: 6 bases; J trimming: 1 base; junction bases outside the gene matches: 15. This CDR3 has 17 amino acids. CDR3 sequence reads: CASRQFSGGGWSYEQYF. DNA for the CDR3: TGTGCCAGCAGGCAGTTCTCGGGGGGAGGTTGGTCCTACGAGCAGTACTTC.

This clonotype has only a few counts. The V and J genes are TRBV18 and TRBJ1-1, with D perhaps matching TRBD1 (5 bases). In germline, CDR1 is KGHSH, CDR2 LQKENI. V gave up 0 bases and J gave up 1 base, with 15 bases separating them. The CDR3 loop spans 17 amino acids. CDR3 region: CASSPPGGIGANTEAFF. The CDR3 nucleotides are TGTGCCAGCTCACCACCGGGAGGGATCGGGGCGAACACTGAAGCTTTCTTT.

This clonotype was observed a handful of times. The rearrangement uses TRBV10-3 and TRBJ2-6; tentative D call: TRBD1 (5 bases). This CDR3 region has 15 residues. Per the germline V gene, CDR1 is ENHRY and CDR2 is SYGVKD. V was shortened by 8 bases and J by 0 bases, with 11 bases between the two germline ends. CDR3 in DNA: TGTGCCATCCGCGGACAAGACTCTGGGGCCAACGTCCTGACTTTC. This encodes CAIRGQDSGANVLTF.

This clonotype was recorded many times. As DNA, the CDR3 is TGTGCCAGCAGTGTGCGGGAAAACTCCTACAATGAGCAGTTCTTC. Amino acids: CASSVRENSYNEQFF. V is TRBV2 and J is TRBJ2-1; D might be TRBD2 (6 bases). Germline-derived CDR1 and CDR2 are SNHLY and FYNNEI. V lost 4 bases and J lost 0, with 10 bases in between. CDR3 length equals 15 residues.

J is TRBJ2-3 and V is TRBV6-1; 10 nucleotides line up with TRBD1. Germline CDR1 MNHNS, CDR2 SASEGT. The V and J ends lost 4 bases and 5 bases, in that order; junction bases with no gene match: 9. The CDR3 runs 16 residues. The CDR3 nucleotides read TGTGCCAGCAGTGCCACGACAGGGGGCTGGAGAGATACGCAGTATTTT. It is translated as CASSATTGGWRDTQYF.